These T cell receptor beta chains were read from a single sample in a study of T cell responses to AZD1222 COVID-19 vaccine. Some clones are missing from TCRdb's copy, which holds only in-frame ones; the method was immunoSEQ multiplex PCR. Here the sample spans over 120,000 clones, approximately 92% being singletons. The sequencing here drew on peripheral blood, taken 28 days after the second AZD1222 dose. These receptors were taken from an adult who received the AZD1222 COVID-19 vaccine. The CDR3 runs from the conserved cysteine through the conserved F or W. D genes are given only for firm matches. Part of the rows lack a size; the others show once, few, many or a class for expanded clones.

V gene	D gene	J gene	clone size	CDR3 length	CDR3 DNA	CDR3 protein
TRBV14	-	TRBJ2-7	once	14	TGTGCCAGCAGCCAAGACCGACCGGGGCCCGAGCAGTACTTC	CASSQDRPGPEQYF
TRBV6-2/TRBV6-3	TRBD1	TRBJ1-5	-	17	TGTGCCACCAGCGCGGGACAGGGGGGCTATAGCAATCAGCCCCAGCATTTT	CATSAGQGGYSNQPQHF
TRBV28	-	TRBJ1-5	once	15	TGTGCCAGCAGTTTAACCCCGGGCCCCAATCAGCCCCAGCATTTT	CASSLTPGPNQPQHF
TRBV13	-	TRBJ1-1	-	12	TGTGCCAGCAGCGAACGGCACACTGAAGCTTTCTTT	CASSERHTEAFF
TRBV5-6	TRBD1	TRBJ2-5	-	16	TGTGCCACCCACTCGGGGGGGACAGGGGCTAGAAAGACCCAGTACTTC	CATHSGGTGARKTQYF
TRBV6-5	-	TRBJ1-1	-	14	TGTGCCAGCAGCCGACGGGGGCCTGGCACTGAAGCTTTCTTT	CASSRRGPGTEAFF
TRBV24-1	TRBD1	TRBJ2-1	-	15	TGTGCCACCAGTGGGGACAGGTGGGGCAACAATGAGCAGTTCTTC	CATSGDRWGNNEQFF
TRBV9	-	TRBJ2-3	-	13	TGTGCCAGTGGTGGCGGGGCGATAGATACGCAGTATTTT	CASGGGAIDTQYF
TRBV9	-	TRBJ2-7	-	15	TGTGCCAGCAGCGTAGACGGACGGATACCTACCGAGCAGTACTTC	CASSVDGRIPTEQYF
TRBV6-2/TRBV6-3	-	TRBJ2-1	-	13	TGTGCCAGCAGTTTACTAGGGGGTGGTGAGCAGTTCTTC	CASSLLGGGEQFF
TRBV3-1/TRBV3-2	TRBD1	TRBJ2-5	-	15	TGTGCCAGCAGCCCTATGGACAGGGGGCGAGAGACCCAGTACTTC	CASSPMDRGRETQYF
TRBV9	TRBD1	TRBJ1-1	-	16	TGTGCCAGCAGCCCCCCGGACAGGTCGCCCAGCACTGAAGCTTTCTTT	CASSPPDRSPSTEAFF
TRBV18	-	TRBJ1-5	-	13	TGTGCCAGCTCACCACAGCGGGACCAGCCCCAGCATTTT	CASSPQRDQPQHF
TRBV7-9	-	TRBJ2-7	-	13	TGTGCCAGCAGCTTAGGTTCCCTTTACGAGCAGTACTTC	CASSLGSLYEQYF
TRBV6-5	TRBD1	TRBJ1-5	-	15	TGTGCCAGCAGTCTCGGGACAGGAAGGGCCCAGCCCCAGCATTTT	CASSLGTGRAQPQHF
TRBV28	-	TRBJ1-2	-	13	TGTGCCAGCACCACCGGACCTAACTATGGCTACACCTTC	CASTTGPNYGYTF
TRBV25-1	TRBD1	TRBJ1-1	-	14	TGTGCCAGCACGAACAGGGGGCCCATCACTGAAGCTTTCTTT	CASTNRGPITEAFF
TRBV5-1	-	TRBJ1-1	-	13	TGCGCCAGCAGCTTTACTGTGAACACTGAAGCTTTCTTT	CASSFTVNTEAFF
TRBV2	-	TRBJ1-3	-	15	TGTGCCAGCGGACTCCGACATGGCTCTGGAAACACCATATATTTT	CASGLRHGSGNTIYF
TRBV9	-	TRBJ1-2	-	14	TGTGCCAGCAGCGTAGTACCCCTCAACTATGGCTACACCTTC	CASSVVPLNYGYTF
TRBV28	-	TRBJ1-3	-	14	TGTGCCACCCTTAATCAGGGCACTGGAAACACCATATATTTT	CATLNQGTGNTIYF
TRBV6-2/TRBV6-3	TRBD1	TRBJ1-2	-	15	TGTGCCAGCAGTCGTCCGGGACAGGGGGCGAAAGGCTACACCTTC	CASSRPGQGAKGYTF
TRBV5-6	TRBD2	TRBJ2-1	-	15	TGTGCCAGCAGCCTTAGCGGGAATGCCTACAATGAGCAGTTCTTC	CASSLSGNAYNEQFF
TRBV24-1	-	TRBJ2-1	once	13	TGTGCCACCGCGGGGGCCTTCTACAATGAGCAGTTCTTC	CATAGAFYNEQFF
TRBV19	TRBD1	TRBJ2-1	-	14	TGTGCCAGTAGCCCCAGGGGGCGTGGGAATGAGCAGTTCTTC	CASSPRGRGNEQFF
TRBV6-2/TRBV6-3	-	TRBJ1-2	-	14	TGTGCCAGCAGTATGGGCCCCGGGATCTATGGCTACACCTTC	CASSMGPGIYGYTF
TRBV28	-	TRBJ1-1	-	15	TGTGCCAGCAGATCAAATTGGAAAGGCAGCACTGAAGCTTTCTTT	CASRSNWKGSTEAFF
TRBV9	-	TRBJ1-1	-	13	TGTGCCAGCAGCGTCACCGGGATCACTGAAGCTTTCTTT	CASSVTGITEAFF
TRBV7-3	-	TRBJ1-1	-	14	TGTGCCAGCAGCTTAGGGGGATCGAACACTGAAGCTTTCTTT	CASSLGGSNTEAFF
TRBV30	TRBD1	TRBJ2-3	-	13	TGTGCCTGGACAGGGGGCGCCGGAGATACGCAGTATTTT	CAWTGGAGDTQYF